The rows below give T cell receptor beta chains drawn from one sample of a study of blood T cells in healthy people across ages. TCRdb analysed the 5' RACE reads with MiXCR anew, one entry per CDR3 protein. The sample has around 700,000 distinct CDR3 sequences, about 25% seen once; the top ten hold 9.4%. This sample was also put to use in a study of T cells of mothers and their children.

Sample: blood. The receptors stem from a boy between 10 and 17 years old in good health. Each CDR3 is given without its conserved first and last residue.

V	J	CDR3
TRBV27	TRBJ1-6	ASRTGASPLH
TRBV6-2/TRBV6-3	TRBJ1-4	ASSLLRQSEKLF
TRBV5-1	TRBJ1-2	ASSPALEGYGYT
TRBV5-6	TRBJ2-7	ASSFSTGFYEQY
TRBV7-2	TRBJ2-7	ASSFRGGENEQY
TRBV12-3/TRBV12-4	TRBJ2-7	ASSFFSGDETGEKVHEQY
TRBV14	TRBJ1-4	ASSQTREKLF
TRBV11-3	-	ASKGSGYEQY
TRBV4-1	TRBJ2-5	ASSRPFGAGFQETQY
TRBV20-1	TRBJ2-1	SARHIGWGAENEQF
TRBV3-1	TRBJ1-4	ASSALGGGDNEKLF
TRBV10-3	TRBJ2-5	AISESRGKIQETQY
TRBV20-1	TRBJ2-5	SARDLAGGQETQY
TRBV23-1	TRBJ2-5	ASSLSTSGTQETQY
TRBV3-1	-	ASSQRMAGAVVDEQF
TRBV7-9	TRBJ2-3	ASSFGTGDWTDTQY
TRBV28	TRBJ2-5	ASSTLGGDTRQETQY
TRBV7-9	TRBJ2-1	ASSTNFETRGTYNEQF
TRBV4-1	TRBJ2-1	ASSQISGSYNEQF
TRBV11-2	TRBJ2-5	ASSLMGGLEETQY
TRBV13	TRBJ1-4	ASSSPGHEKLF
TRBV9	TRBJ2-7	ASSVGSPYEQY
TRBV29-1	TRBJ2-4	SVGGWEVAENIQY
TRBV9	TRBJ2-2	ASSDGTPNTGELF
TRBV29-1	TRBJ2-1	SVEWPLNEQF
TRBV11-2	TRBJ2-5	ASSLGSSGWEY
TRBV27	TRBJ1-2	ASSLSQGDYGYT
TRBV12-3/TRBV12-4	TRBJ1-1	ASSSPGTGTDTEAF
TRBV9	TRBJ2-3	ASSADGTDTQY
TRBV7-2	TRBJ1-3	ASSLDPRGYFSGNTIY